Listed here are 27 T cell receptor beta chains from one sample, sequenced in a study of T cells in Graves' hyperthyroidism and ophthalmopathy. There were TCR beta CDR3 regions amplified from RNA transcripts. HTBI primers were used for first-round RT-PCR of the TCR CDR3. TCRdb redid the calling of the multiplex PCR reads with MiXCR, one entry per CDR3 protein. In the table there are fewer than 650,000 distinct CDR3 sequences, less than 15% of which are singletons. The sequenced material came from blood. The receptors shown here come from a woman aged 40 to 50 with Graves' hyperthyroidism.

At least ten counts were recorded for this clonotype. The J gene is TRBJ1-5, the V gene TRBV12-3 or TRBV12-4; tentatively, D is TRBD1 (5 bases). The CDR3 spans 15 residues. The V end lost 5 bases, the J end lost 0 bases, and 11 bases lay between the germline ends. This CDR3 is CASSRLTDSNQPQHF. CDR3 bases: TGTGCCAGCAGTCGCCTGACAGATAGCAATCAGCCCCAGCATTTT.

V gene TRBV5-4 combines with J gene TRBJ1-6; a weak D match, TRBD1 (6 bases). From germline, CDR1 is SGHNT and CDR2 YYREEE (reference sequence). This CDR3 comprises 14 residues. Trimming took 4 bases from V and 6 from J, leaving 11 bases between them. CDR3 loop: CASSVTGVNSPLHF. CDR3 coding DNA: TGTGCCAGCAGCGTGACAGGTGTTAATTCACCCCTCCACTTT.

This clonotype appeared a few times. The chain is built from TRBV10-3 and TRBJ2-7; tentatively, D is TRBD2 (6 bases). The CDR3 spans 15 residues. V was pared by 4 bases and J by 3 bases, with 16 bases between. Germline V lookup: CDR1 ENHRY, CDR2 SYGVKD. The CDR3 coding sequence is TGTGCCATCAGTGGATCGACCGGGACTTTCTACGAGCAGTACTTC. It translates to CAISGSTGTFYEQYF.

This clonotype was seen ten or more times. V usage is TRBV20-1 and J usage is TRBJ2-1; the match to TRBD1 covers 9 bases. Looked up from germline, CDR1 is DFQATT and CDR2 is SNEGSKA (reference sequence). V was clipped by 0 bases and J by 5 bases; unmatched bases: 5. This CDR3 comprises 15 residues. DNA of the CDR3: TGCAGTGCTAGAGACACAGGGGGCGCAGACAATGAGCAGTTCTTC. Residues: CSARDTGGADNEQFF.

This clonotype was recorded at least ten times. The rearrangement uses TRBV28 and TRBJ1-5; TRBD1 aligns across 8 bases. The CDR3 spans 16 residues. V was clipped by 5 bases and J by 4 bases; unmatched bases: 10. CDR1 and CDR2 (germline): MDHEN, SYDVKM. DNA for the CDR3: TGTGCCAGCAGTACTCTGACAGGGGCTGATAATCAGCCCCAGCATTTT. Translation gives CASSTLTGADNQPQHF.

This clonotype was seen only once. Just one base apart from a much larger clone, this may be a read error. The CDR3 coding sequence is TGTGCCAGCAGTAGGGCAAACACTTTGAATCAGCCCCAGCATTTT. It specifies CASSRANTLNQPQHF. The chain combines TRBV2 with TRBJ1-5; D gene ambiguous. Germline V gene data show CDR1 as SNHLY and CDR2 as FYNNEI. This CDR3 has 15 residues. Trimming shortened V by 5 bases and J by 4 bases, and 15 bases separated the two germline ends. The complete variable domain, with remaining parts taken from reference TRBV2 and TRBJ1-5, reads EPEVTQTPSHQVTQMGQEVILRCVPISNHLYFYWYRQILGQKVEFLVSFYNNEISEKSEIFDDQFSVERPDGSNFTLKIRSTKLEDSAMYFCASSRANTLNQPQHFGDGTRLSIL.

This clonotype was counted ten times or more. CDR3 DNA: TGTGCCAGCAGCCCAAATCACGGGGGCTATGGAAACACCATATATTTT. It translates to CASSPNHGGYGNTIYF. The chain uses TRBV28 and TRBJ1-3; tentative D call: TRBD1 (6 bases). Germline V gene data show CDR1 as MDHEN and CDR2 as SYDVKM. The ends were cut back, 6 bases at V and 3 bases at J, with 18 bases in the middle. The CDR3 contains 16 residues.

J is TRBJ2-2 and V is TRBV7-9; no firm D call. From germline, CDR1 is SEHNR and CDR2 FQNEAQ (reference sequence). The CDR3 runs 14 residues. V lost 5 bases and J 7 bases, leaving 14 bases between the germline ends. The CDR3 is CASSPSGLDGELFF. The CDR3 nucleotides read TGTGCCAGCAGCCCTAGTGGATTGGACGGGGAGCTGTTTTTT.

Details on this clonotype: A much larger clone differs by one base, so this may be a read error. The chain couples TRBV12-3 or TRBV12-4 to TRBJ1-5, with D tentatively TRBD1 (6 bases). CDR3 length: 18 amino acids. Deletions cut 5 bases from V and 1 base from J, with 21 bases between. The CDR3 DNA is TGTGCCAGCAGTAGTCAGGGGATGTTCACGGGGAGCAATCAGCCCCAGCATTTT. It codes for CASSSQGMFTGSNQPQHF.

CDR3 bases: TGTGCCAGCAGCTCCGAGAGGGGAGTTTATGAGCAGTTCTTC. It specifies CASSSERGVYEQFF. This sequence joins TRBV6-1 and TRBJ2-1, with D perhaps matching TRBD1 or TRBD2 (5 bases each). V was clipped by 6 bases and J by 8 bases, with 17 bases between them. From germline, CDR1 is MNHNS and CDR2 SASEGT. The CDR3 extends over 14 amino acids.

The V call is TRBV30, the J call TRBJ1-5, with 8 bases that match TRBD1. J gave up 9 bases and V 5 bases, and 9 bases lay outside the gene matches. Germline V gives CDR1 GTSNPN, CDR2 SVGIG (reference sequence). This CDR3 has 13 amino acids. The CDR3 coding sequence is TGTGCCTGGGCTAGACAGGGGCTGAGGCCCCAGCATTTT. It translates to CAWARQGLRPQHF.

The CDR3 DNA sequence: TGCGCCAGCAGCCAGTGGGAGGGGTACAATGAGCAGTTCTTC. As protein: CASSQWEGYNEQFF. The chain is built from TRBV4-1 and TRBJ2-1, with 7 bases identical to TRBD2. The CDR3 loop spans 14 amino acids. With V trimmed by 3 bases and J by 4 bases, 3 bases remained unmatched. In germline, CDR1 is MGHRA, CDR2 YSYEKL.

This clonotype came up many times. This chain uses TRBV28 with TRBJ1-1; D gene unclear. Trimming left V 0 bases short and J 1 base short, with 6 bases between. The CDR3 is made up of 14 amino acids. The germline CDR1 and CDR2 sequences are MDHEN and SYDVKM. CDR3 residues: CASSLWYENTEAFF. Written as DNA, the CDR3 is TGTGCCAGCAGTTTATGGTACGAGAACACTGAAGCTTTCTTT.

This clonotype has at least ten counts. The genes are TRBV28 and TRBJ1-1, with TRBD1 identical over 8 bases. In germline, CDR1 is MDHEN, CDR2 SYDVKM. The CDR3 covers 19 residues. V was pared by 4 bases and J by 0 bases, with 16 bases of the junction left unmatched. The CDR3 nucleotides are TGTGCCAGCAGTTCCGGACAGGGACTACAGGCTTTCATGAACACTGAAGCTTTCTTT. This codes for CASSSGQGLQAFMNTEAFF.

This clonotype was found a few times. The CDR3 DNA reads TGCAGTGCTACCCCCGGGACTTTGAATCAGCCCCAGCATTTT. Protein: CSATPGTLNQPQHF. The chain employs TRBV20-1 and TRBJ1-5; weak D call: TRBD1 (5 bases). The germline CDR1 and CDR2 sequences are DFQATT and SNEGSKA (reference sequence). Trimming removed 4 bases at V and 4 bases at J, with 14 bases between. CDR3 length: 14 residues.

This clonotype has a count of ten or more. This chain connects TRBV28 to TRBJ2-6, with TRBD2 as a possible D gene (6 bases). V dropped 2 bases and J dropped 0 bases, with 20 bases sitting between them. Germline CDR1 MDHEN, CDR2 SYDVKM. CDR3 size: 20 residues. CDR3 in DNA: TGTGCCAGCAGTTTACGCCACTCCGGGACTTCCAACTCTGGGGCCAACGTCCTGACTTTC. This encodes CASSLRHSGTSNSGANVLTF.

This clonotype has ten or more counts. The chain links TRBV7-8 to TRBJ2-7; weak D call: TRBD2 (6 bases). Trimming left V 4 bases short and J 5 bases short, with 18 bases between. Germline CDR1 reads SGHVS; CDR2 reads FQNEAQ. CDR3 length: 15 residues. CDR3 in amino acids: CASSSTGTFANEQYF. The DNA of the CDR3 is TGTGCCAGCAGCTCCACCGGGACTTTCGCGAACGAGCAGTACTTC.

The chain carries TRBV19 and TRBJ2-3; 10 bases agree with TRBD1. This CDR3 has 14 amino acids. V lost 1 base and J lost 11; bases outside the gene matches: 6. Germline V gene sequence: CDR1 LNHDA, CDR2 SQIVND (reference sequence). In DNA, the CDR3 is TGTGCCAGTAGTATAGCCGGGACAGGGGTTAGGCAGTATTTT. Amino acids: CASSIAGTGVRQYF.

This clonotype was recorded many times. V usage is TRBV11-2 and J usage is TRBJ1-2; the D is unclear. V gave up 5 bases and J gave up 4 bases, with 14 bases separating them. The CDR3 runs to 14 residues. CDR1 and CDR2 (germline): SGHAT, FQNNGV. The CDR3 DNA follows: TGTGCCAGCAGCCTGACTTTGGACGGCTATGGCTACACCTTC. Its translation: CASSLTLDGYGYTF.

This clonotype was picked up a small number of times. V gene TRBV28 combines with J gene TRBJ2-7; the match to TRBD2 covers 12 bases. Unmatched junction bases numbered 3, after V lost 8 bases and J lost 1 base. This CDR3 has 14 amino acids. The germline CDR1 and CDR2 sequences are MDHEN and SYDVKM. The CDR3 nucleotides are TGTGCCAGCCATACTAGCGGGAGGTCCTACGAGCAGTACTTC. It is translated as CASHTSGRSYEQYF.

This clonotype appeared a few times. Just one base apart from a much larger clone, this may be a read error. This rearrangement joins TRBV12-3 or TRBV12-4 to TRBJ1-5, with D tentatively TRBD1 (5 bases). V lost 2 bases and J 2 bases, leaving 13 bases between the germline ends. The CDR3 sequence is 16 residues long. CDR3 region: CASSLRGGTGNQPQHF. CDR3 DNA: TGTGCCAGCAGTTTACGTGGAGGGACTGGCAATCAGCCCCAGCATTTT.

This clonotype was seen ten or more times. The chain employs TRBV10-2 and TRBJ2-7, with 10 bases that match TRBD2. Germline V gene lookup returns CDR1 WSHSY and CDR2 SAAADI. This CDR3 has 17 residues. J was trimmed by 5 bases and V by 7 bases; bases with no gene match: 17. The CDR3 loop reads CASISVGLAGVDDEQYF. The CDR3 region has the DNA TGCGCCAGCATTAGTGTGGGGCTAGCGGGAGTAGACGACGAGCAGTACTTC.

This clonotype was picked up a small number of times. This chain joins TRBV3-1 and TRBJ1-2; D perhaps matches TRBD1 (5 bases). CDR3 size: 18 residues. V was clipped by 1 base and J by 3 bases, with 21 bases between them. Germline lookup yields CDR1 LGHDT and CDR2 YNNKEL (reference sequence). CDR3 sequence (DNA): TGTGCCAGCAGCCAAGGGAGGGACTACACACCCGGGGACTATGGCTACACCTTC. As protein: CASSQGRDYTPGDYGYTF. Full variable domain (rest looked up from reference TRBV3-1 and TRBJ1-2): DTAVSQTPKYLVTQMGNDKSIKCEQNLGHDTMYWYKQDSKKFLKIMFSYNNKELIINETVPNRFSPKSPDKAHLNLHINSLELGDSAVYFCASSQGRDYTPGDYGYTFGSGTRLTVV.

The sample holds many counts of this clonotype. The chain uses TRBV10-3 and TRBJ2-6, with TRBD2 matching over 9 bases. Germline trimming cut 3 bases from V and 0 bases from J; bases unmatched to any gene: 3. This CDR3 comprises 17 residues. Germline V CDR1 and CDR2: ENHRY, SYGVKD. The DNA of the CDR3 is TGTGCCATCAGTGATGGACTAGCGAGCTCTGGGGCCAACGTCCTGACTTTC. This translates into CAISDGLASSGANVLTF.

This clonotype has at least ten counts. The chain has TRBV28 and TRBJ2-1, with a weak D call TRBD2 (6 bases). CDR1 is MDHEN and CDR2 is SYDVKM in the germline V gene. The CDR3 contains 14 residues. Trimming shortened V by 7 bases and J by 0 bases, and 10 bases separated the two germline ends. The CDR3 DNA is TGTGCCAGCAAGTTCGGGAGCTCCTACAATGAGCAGTTCTTC. Amino acid sequence: CASKFGSSYNEQFF. Filled out from reference TRBV28 and TRBJ2-1, the complete variable domain reads DVKVTQSSRYLVKRTGEKVFLECVQDMDHENMFWYRQDPGLGLRLIYFSYDVKMKEKGDIPEGYSVSREKKERFSLILESASTNQTSMYLCASKFGSSYNEQFFGPGTRLTVL.

The chain employs TRBV5-6 and TRBJ2-3, with D possibly being TRBD2 (6 bases). This CDR3 has 15 amino acids. Germline V CDR1 and CDR2: SGHDT, YYEEEE. V lost 2 bases to trimming and J lost 3 bases, with 13 bases between them. The CDR3 DNA is TGTGCCAGCAGCTTTTGGAGGGGAGAAACAGATACGCAGTATTTT. It encodes CASSFWRGETDTQYF.

This clonotype was recorded many times. J is TRBJ1-1 and V is TRBV7-2; the D is unclear. Germline V lookup: CDR1 SGHTA, CDR2 FQGNSA. This CDR3 is built from 12 residues. Trimming cost V 1 base and J 6 bases, with 6 bases left between them. CDR3 loop: CASSLESSEAFF. DNA for the CDR3: TGTGCCAGCAGCTTAGAGAGCTCTGAAGCTTTCTTT.